This is a list of T cell receptor beta chains from one sample in a study of T cells in localized non-small cell lung cancer. Assay used: immunoSEQ multiplex PCR; TCRdb lists only in-frame clones, some missing. The table has a few thousand clones, about 25% seen once. Specimen: lung tumor tissue, collected before any cancer treatment. The receptor source for this set is a female donor older than 55 with stage I lung adenocarcinoma. Both conserved end residues are part of each CDR3. Fields, in order: CDR3 length, clone size, J gene, D gene, V gene, CDR3 DNA, CDR3 protein. The D gene is left open where the match is weak. The listing skips clone size in some rows; elsewhere it reads once, few, many or a size class.

length: 14; size: few; J: TRBJ1-5; D: NA; V: TRBV6-8; DNA: TGTGCCAGCAACTTACGTGGGGGAACGCAGCCCCAGCATTTT; CDR3: CASNLRGGTQPQHF
length: 13; size: NA; J: TRBJ2-7; D: TRBD1; V: TRBV19; DNA: TGTGCCAGTAGTATGACAGGGACCTACGAGCAGTACTTC; CDR3: CASSMTGTYEQYF
length: 16; size: NA; J: TRBJ2-1; D: TRBD2; V: TRBV6-8; DNA: TGTGCCAGCAGTCCCCGACTAGCGGGAGGGTACAATGAGCAGTTCTTC; CDR3: CASSPRLAGGYNEQFF
length: 18; size: NA; J: TRBJ2-3; D: TRBD2; V: TRBV15; DNA: TGTGCCACCAGCAGAGATCGAAGGACTAGCGGGAACACAGATACGCAGTATTTT; CDR3: CATSRDRRTSGNTDTQYF
length: 15; size: once; J: TRBJ1-3; D: NA; V: TRBV5-1; DNA: TGCGCCAGCAGCTTGGGGGGAACTACTGGAAACACCATATATTTT; CDR3: CASSLGGTTGNTIYF
length: 13; size: NA; J: TRBJ1-2; D: NA; V: TRBV28; DNA: TGTGCCAGCACAGCAACGGAGGTCTATGGCTACACCTTC; CDR3: CASTATEVYGYTF
length: 15; size: NA; J: TRBJ1-1; D: NA; V: TRBV11-3; DNA: TGTGCCAGCAGCTCGAACGGGGCGGGGAACACTGAAGCTTTCTTT; CDR3: CASSSNGAGNTEAFF
length: 16; size: NA; J: TRBJ2-2; D: NA; V: TRBV30; DNA: TGTGCCTGGAGTGTCCTCCTAGCGAGGAACACCGGGGAGCTGTTTTTT; CDR3: CAWSVLLARNTGELFF
length: 13; size: NA; J: TRBJ2-7; D: TRBD1; V: TRBV19; DNA: TGTGCCAGTAGCGCGGACAGGGATTACGAGCAGTACTTC; CDR3: CASSADRDYEQYF
length: 14; size: NA; J: TRBJ1-1; D: NA; V: TRBV19; DNA: TGTGCCAGTAGTACCAGGGGCGCGGGCACTGAAGCTTTCTTT; CDR3: CASSTRGAGTEAFF
length: 14; size: large; J: TRBJ2-2; D: NA; V: TRBV11-3; DNA: TGTGCCAGCGCCCTTGAGGCCAGCACCGGGGAGCTGTTTTTT; CDR3: CASALEASTGELFF
length: 15; size: NA; J: TRBJ1-5; D: NA; V: TRBV28; DNA: TGTGCCAGCGTCGCGGGACTCTATAGCAATCAGCCCCAGCATTTT; CDR3: CASVAGLYSNQPQHF
length: 13; size: NA; J: TRBJ2-4; D: NA; V: TRBV6-8; DNA: TGTGCCAGCAGTTCAGGGGGGTATGACATTCAGTACTTC; CDR3: CASSSGGYDIQYF
length: 14; size: few; J: TRBJ2-7; D: TRBD2; V: TRBV28; DNA: TGTGCCAGCAGTTTTCTCGGGACTAGGGTTGAGCAGTACTTC; CDR3: CASSFLGTRVEQYF
length: 16; size: few; J: TRBJ1-5; D: TRBD1; V: TRBV19; DNA: TGTGCCAGTAGTATCAAGGGCCAGGGGGCACTTCAGCCCCAGCATTTT; CDR3: CASSIKGQGALQPQHF
length: 16; size: NA; J: TRBJ1-1; D: NA; V: TRBV11-3; DNA: TGTGCCAGCAGACGCAGTGCGGGGGGCCGGGACACTGAAGCTTTCTTT; CDR3: CASRRSAGGRDTEAFF
length: 14; size: few; J: TRBJ1-5; D: NA; V: TRBV12-5; DNA: TGTGCCAGCATCCGGGGCGAGACTTATCAGCCCCAGCATTTT; CDR3: CASIRGETYQPQHF
length: 15; size: few; J: TRBJ1-2; D: NA; V: TRBV14; DNA: TGTGCCAGCAGCCCTTCTGGAGGGGCCCTCTATGGCTACACCTTC; CDR3: CASSPSGGALYGYTF
length: 15; size: few; J: TRBJ2-1; D: NA; V: TRBV7-5; DNA: TGTGCCAGCAGGACACGCAAGGGGATATACAATGAGCAGTTCTTC; CDR3: CASRTRKGIYNEQFF
length: 13; size: few; J: TRBJ2-7; D: NA; V: TRBV6-8; DNA: TGTGCCAGCAGTGTGGGGACGCTCTACGAGCAGTACTTC; CDR3: CASSVGTLYEQYF
length: 15; size: few; J: TRBJ2-3; D: TRBD1; V: TRBV5-1; DNA: TGCGCCAGCAGCTCTCCGGGACAGGGGCCAGATACGCAGTATTTT; CDR3: CASSSPGQGPDTQYF
length: 15; size: NA; J: TRBJ1-1; D: NA; V: TRBV5-1; DNA: TGCGCCAGCAGCTTGGTTTTGACAGGTAACACTGAAGCTTTCTTT; CDR3: CASSLVLTGNTEAFF
length: 15; size: medium-sized; J: TRBJ1-2; D: NA; V: TRBV6-8; DNA: TGTGCCAGCAGTTACTCGATCGCCGCTTACTATGGCTACACCTTC; CDR3: CASSYSIAAYYGYTF
length: 18; size: NA; J: TRBJ2-2; D: TRBD2; V: TRBV6-8; DNA: TGTGCCAGCAGTTTAACTCCTAGCGGGAGGACGAACACCGGGGAGCTGTTTTTT; CDR3: CASSLTPSGRTNTGELFF
length: 15; size: medium-sized; J: TRBJ2-1; D: NA; V: TRBV9; DNA: TGTGCCAGCAGCCCTTGGGAGTCACCCTGGGATGAGCAGTTCTTC; CDR3: CASSPWESPWDEQFF
length: 14; size: NA; J: TRBJ2-7; D: NA; V: TRBV28; DNA: TGTGCCAGCAGTACACCCGGGGGCGGCTACGAGCAGTACTTC; CDR3: CASSTPGGGYEQYF
length: 14; size: few; J: TRBJ1-2; D: NA; V: TRBV30; DNA: TGTGCCTGGAGTACCACGACGAATCTATATGGCTACACCTTC; CDR3: CAWSTTTNLYGYTF